This T cell receptor (beta chain) was obtained from a study of blood T cells in healthy people across ages. Turning to the study itself: Per every two T cells, about one barcoded beta molecule was captured by template switching.

Details on this clonotype: Antigen unknown.

Trimming took 5 bases from V and 6 from J, leaving 16 bases between them. The CDR3 spans 14 residues. Germline assignment: CDR1 SGHTA and CDR2 FQGNSA. Through a sample-barcoded 5' primer and a J-beta primer mix, a second PCR was run for roughly 6 to 11 cycles. TCRdb itself ran the 5' RACE reads through MiXCR, one entry per CDR3 protein. The sample has about 2 million distinct CDR3 sequences; around half are singletons. Study results and caveats: Getting older went along with TCR beta diversity per million T cells dropping roughly linearly. Donor CMV status was unknown, possibly confounding expanded clonotype changes. Aged donors had fewer naive CD4+ cells and lower diversity than long-lived donors.

This TCR was sampled from a woman aged 40 to 55 in good health. V is TRBV7-2 and J is TRBJ1-2, with D possibly matching TRBD1 (5 bases). The sequenced sample consisted of blood. The CDR3, as DNA: TGTGCCAGCAGCAGCCGGGGCAGGGAGGATGGCTACACCTTC. It yields the protein CASSSRGREDGYTF.